This passage covers 28 T cell receptor beta chains from one sample sequenced in a study of cytomegalovirus exposure and HLA in healthy donors. The PCR contained 60 Vbeta and 13 Jbeta primers. Produced via immunoSEQ multiplex PCR; TCRdb's table is partial and in-frame only. This sample yields over 100,000 clones, of which approximately 78% are seen a single time; 22% belongs to the top ten. The sequencing sample was made of PBMCs. These receptors were obtained from a man between 25 and 39 years old in good health and CMV-seropositive.

The genes are TRBV6-5 and TRBJ2-3, with 7 bases fitting TRBD1. The germline V gene has CDR1 MNHEY and CDR2 SVGAGI. This CDR3 has 15 amino acids. The junction had 10 bases not matched to a gene; V was cut back by 6 bases and J by 4 bases. The chain's CDR3 is CASSLRTGRPDTQYF. As DNA, the CDR3 is TGTGCCAGCAGCCTACGGACAGGACGCCCAGATACGCAGTATTTT.

This chain links TRBV27 with TRBJ2-7; weak D call: TRBD1 (6 bases). Germline V lookup: CDR1 MNHEY, CDR2 SMNVEV (reference sequence). The CDR3 loop spans 13 amino acids. The V end lost 3 bases, the J end lost 4 bases, and 10 bases lay between the germline ends. CDR3 DNA sequence: TGTGCCAGCAGTTTGTCTCAGGGGTACGAGCAGTACGTC. Its translation: CASSLSQGYEQYV.

The gene calls are TRBV21-1 and TRBJ2-4; TRBD1 was called by the table and not checked on the DNA. TRBV21-1 is shown as a pseudogene. The CDR3 is made up of 17 amino acids. The CDR3 loop reads CASSKYRGTLAKNIQYF. The CDR3 DNA reads as TGTGCCAGCAGCAAGTACAGGGGCACCCTAGCCAAAAACATTCAGTACTTC.

This clone was seen a single time. This rearrangement joins TRBV19 to TRBJ1-4, with a possible D match to TRBD1 (6 bases). V was cut by 6 bases and J by 6 bases, with 17 bases left in between. The germline CDR1 and CDR2 sequences are LNHDA and SQIVND (reference sequence). There are 15 residues in the CDR3. The CDR3 bases are TGTGCCAGTAGCCAGATTTCCGAGGGGGATGAAAAACTGTTTTTT. This codes for CASSQISEGDEKLFF.

This clone was seen more than once but under ten times. The chain is built from TRBV21-1 and TRBJ1-1; the table assigns TRBD1, which was not confirmed against the DNA. TRBV21-1 is a pseudogene segment. The CDR3 contains 19 residues. The CDR3 protein is CASSKPYGTAKGMNTEAFF. CDR3 nucleotide sequence: TGTGCCAGCAGCAAACCGTACGGGACAGCAAAAGGCATGAACACTGAAGCTTTCTTT.

A few counts support this clone. V is TRBV28 and J is TRBJ2-3; 15 nucleotides match TRBD2. The CDR3 length is 16 residues. Germline CDR1 MDHEN, CDR2 SYDVKM. The J segment lost 6 bases and the V segment lost 6 bases, leaving 7 bases of the junction unmatched. CDR3 sequence: CASSQGLAGGADTQYF. For the CDR3, the DNA is TGTGCCAGCAGCCAAGGACTAGCGGGAGGGGCCGATACGCAGTATTTT.

This clone appeared a few times. The CDR3 sequence: CASSRLTSGRTDTQYF. Written as DNA, the CDR3 is TGTGCCAGCAGTCGTCTGACTAGCGGGCGCACAGATACGCAGTATTTT. The V and J genes are TRBV6-4 and TRBJ2-3; 10 bases are a match to TRBD2. V gave up 5 bases and J gave up 1 base; unmatched junction bases: 6. This CDR3 has 16 residues. Germline V gene data show CDR1 as MRHNA and CDR2 as SNTAGT.

The chain recombines TRBV6-5 with TRBJ2-7; 13 positions agree with TRBD2. The ends lost 8 bases at V and 5 bases at J; junction bases unmatched: 9. This CDR3 contains 15 residues. Germline V gives CDR1 MNHEY, CDR2 SVGAGI. The CDR3 loop is CASSPLAGGIHEQYV. CDR3 coding DNA: TGTGCCAGCTCCCCACTAGCGGGAGGGATCCACGAGCAGTACGTC.

This clone has just a few counts. The gene calls are TRBV10-3 and TRBJ1-5; D might be TRBD1 (5 bases). The CDR3 contains 17 residues. Germline values: CDR1 ENHRY, CDR2 SYGVKD. Trimming stripped 4 bases from V and 1 base from J, with 17 bases between. CDR3 region: CAISGKAAGGSNQPQHF. CDR3 nucleotides: TGTGCCATCAGTGGTAAGGCAGCCGGGGGAAGCAATCAGCCCCAGCATTTT.

The chain carries TRBV29-1 and TRBJ2-4; possibly TRBD2 for D (7 bases). Germline V lookup: CDR1 SQVTM, CDR2 ANQGSEA. V lost 5 bases, J lost 11 bases, and 25 bases lay in between. The CDR3 sequence is 15 residues long. Here the CDR3 reads CSVQVGGVREHLQYF. In DNA form, the CDR3 reads TGCAGCGTTCAGGTTGGGGGCGTGCGGGAGCACCTTCAGTACTTC.

This chain links TRBV28 with TRBJ2-7; 8 positions match TRBD2. Losses at the gene ends were 5 bases for V and 1 base for J; bases not matched to a gene: 7. The CDR3 is 15 amino acids. The V gene's germline CDR1 is MDHEN and CDR2 SYDVKM. The CDR3 loop is CASSPPGTRSYEQYV. The CDR3 region has the DNA TGTGCCAGCAGTCCTCCCGGGACTAGATCCTACGAGCAGTACGTC.

J is TRBJ2-7 and V is TRBV20-1; D is undetermined. V was clipped by 3 bases and J by 9 bases, with 12 bases between them. The CDR3 has 11 residues. From germline, CDR1 is DFQATT and CDR2 SNEGSKA (reference sequence). In DNA, the CDR3 is TGCAGTGCTAGGATCGGGTCAACGCAGTACTTC. It encodes CSARIGSTQYF.

This sequence joins TRBV7-9 and TRBJ1-2, with D unresolved. The germline V and J ends were trimmed by 0 bases and 6 bases, with 17 bases remaining between them. Germline-derived CDR1 and CDR2 are SEHNR and FQNEAQ (reference sequence). The length of the CDR3 is 16 residues. In DNA, the CDR3 is TGTGCCAGCAGCTTAGCGGGGTGGACTGAAAGGAATGGCTACACCTTC. It specifies CASSLAGWTERNGYTF.

The chain employs TRBV18 and TRBJ1-6, with a tentative D call TRBD1 (5 bases). With 7 bases removed from V and 7 bases from J, the gap between germline ends came to 11 bases. There are 13 residues in the CDR3. Germline values: CDR1 KGHSH, CDR2 LQKENI. The CDR3 spells CASCDSLNSPLHF. In nucleotides, the CDR3 is TGTGCCAGCTGTGACAGCCTCAATTCACCCCTCCACTTT.

The rearrangement links TRBV19 to TRBJ2-1; TRBD1 aligns across 9 bases. The CDR3 is made up of 14 amino acids. Per the germline V gene, CDR1 is LNHDA and CDR2 is SQIVND (reference sequence). V lost 6 bases, J lost 6 bases, and 6 bases stayed unmatched. The CDR3 sequence: CASRWDREVNEQFF. Here the CDR3 DNA reads TGTGCCAGTAGATGGGACAGGGAGGTCAATGAGCAGTTCTTC.

The J gene is TRBJ1-4, the V gene TRBV18; 8 nucleotides match TRBD1. Unmatched junction bases numbered 9, after V lost 6 bases and J lost 6 bases. The CDR3 runs to 15 residues. Germline V gene data show CDR1 as KGHSH and CDR2 as LQKENI. CDR3 in DNA: TGTGCCAGCTCCCCCAACAGGGGGGTGGATGAAAAACTGTTTTTT. Translating it yields CASSPNRGVDEKLFF.

The V gene is TRBV19, the J gene TRBJ1-5, with D possibly matching TRBD1 (5 bases). Looked up from germline, CDR1 is LNHDA and CDR2 is SQIVND (reference sequence). This CDR3 is built from 14 residues. V was trimmed by 8 bases and J by 4 bases, leaving 15 bases between them. This CDR3 reads CASSYRDLNQPQHF. CDR3 nucleotides: TGTGCCAGTTCCTACCGGGACTTAAATCAGCCCCAGCATTTT.

The table lists this clone with a few counts. This chain connects TRBV2 to TRBJ2-1, with D perhaps TRBD2 (6 bases). The germline gives CDR1 SNHLY, CDR2 FYNNEI. CDR3 size: 16 residues. V was clipped by 1 base and J by 7 bases, with 17 bases between them. CDR3 loop: CASSEESGAGLNEQFF. The DNA for the CDR3 is TGTGCCAGCAGTGAAGAGTCGGGAGCCGGCTTGAATGAGCAGTTCTTC.

The CDR3, as DNA: TGCGCCAGCAGCCAAGATCCCACTAGCGGGGGGGCAAATGAGCAGTTCTTC. The encoded protein is CASSQDPTSGGANEQFF. V gene TRBV4-1 combines with J gene TRBJ2-1, with 13 bases identical to TRBD2. This CDR3 has 17 residues. V was clipped by 0 bases and J by 7 bases; unmatched bases: 6. CDR1 and CDR2 (germline): MGHRA, YSYEKL.

The rearrangement links TRBV9 to TRBJ2-3; D is ambiguous. V lost 4 bases, J lost 6 bases, and 15 bases lay in between. Germline CDR1 and CDR2: SGDLS and YYNGEE. The CDR3 is 14 amino acids. CDR3 sequence: CASSFSQVGDTQYF. The CDR3 nucleotides read TGTGCCAGCAGCTTTAGTCAGGTTGGGGATACGCAGTATTTT.

V and J are TRBV28 and TRBJ2-7; D is unclear. The germline gives CDR1 MDHEN, CDR2 SYDVKM. The CDR3 totals 13 residues. The V and J ends lost 3 bases and 3 bases respectively, with 9 bases between them. As DNA, the CDR3 is TGTGCCAGCAGTTTGTATGCAGGCTACGAGCAGTACGTC. It is translated as CASSLYAGYEQYV.

The chain combines TRBV27 with TRBJ2-7; D gene ambiguous. CDR1 MNHEY and CDR2 SMNVEV come from the germline V gene (reference sequence). V gave up 8 bases and J gave up 0 bases, with 14 bases separating them. The CDR3 spans 14 residues. The CDR3 reads CASLIWSSSYEQYF. Written as DNA, the CDR3 is TGTGCCAGCCTAATATGGTCTAGCTCCTACGAGCAGTACTTC.

The V and J genes are TRBV5-6 and TRBJ2-1; 13 bases line up with TRBD2. Per the germline V gene, CDR1 is SGHDT and CDR2 is YYEEEE. The CDR3 is 16 residues long. The ends lost 7 bases at V and 8 bases at J; junction bases unmatched: 12. The DNA of the CDR3 is TGTGCCAGCCAATTAACCGGGACTAGCGGGGCCCATGAGCAGTTCTTC. This encodes CASQLTGTSGAHEQFF.

This chain connects TRBV19 to TRBJ2-7, with TRBD1 matching 10 bases. Germline CDR1 reads LNHDA; CDR2 reads SQIVND (reference sequence). This CDR3 has 14 residues. With V trimmed by 5 bases and J by 7 bases, 8 bases remained unmatched. CDR3 region: CASSPGQGWDEQYF. The CDR3 nucleotides read TGTGCCAGTAGTCCGGGACAGGGGTGGGATGAGCAGTACTTC.

The chain employs TRBV5-1 and TRBJ2-2, with TRBD1 as a possible D gene (6 bases). The CDR3 has 15 amino acids. The germline CDR1 and CDR2 sequences are SGHRS and YFSETQ. V dropped 0 bases and J dropped 3 bases, with 9 bases sitting between them. The CDR3 coding sequence is TGCGCCAGCAGCTTGGGAGGGGGTGACACCGGGGAGCTGTTTTTT. Encoded protein: CASSLGGGDTGELFF.

The chain links TRBV21-1 to TRBJ2-1; no check of the table's D call, TRBD2, against the DNA was made. TRBV21-1 is a recognized pseudogene. This CDR3 is 15 amino acids long. CDR3 bases: TGTGCCAGCAGCAAGGGGCCGAGGGGGGGCGATGAGCAGTTCTTC. Translating gives CASSKGPRGGDEQFF.

This chain uses TRBV6-5 with TRBJ2-3, with D possibly TRBD2 on 5 matching bases. Trimming pared 5 bases from V and 4 bases from J, leaving 13 bases between. Germline-derived CDR1 and CDR2 are MNHEY and SVGAGI. The CDR3 is 14 residues long. As DNA, the CDR3 is TGTGCCAGCAGTCGAATGATCGGGGCAGATACGCAGTATTTT. Its protein product is CASSRMIGADTQYF.

The genes are TRBV11-3 and TRBJ2-1, with D perhaps TRBD1 (6 bases). Germline V lookup: CDR1 SGHNT, CDR2 YENEEA. The CDR3 runs to 16 residues. V gave up 4 bases and J gave up 2 bases, with 15 bases separating them. The CDR3 loop is CASSSLTGLTYNEQFF. CDR3 in DNA: TGTGCCAGCAGCTCCTTAACAGGGCTCACCTACAATGAGCAGTTCTTC.